What follows are 19 T cell receptor beta chains derived from one specimen sequenced in a study of post-analysis software for immune sequencing data. Study-wide results and caveats: TRBV5-6, TRBV5-1 and TRBV20-1 were among five TRBV segments more frequent in patients than controls.

The authors incorporated unique molecular identifiers into the TCR beta cDNA libraries. TCRdb passed the PCR reads through MiXCR, listing each CDR3 protein once. The sample holds around 700,000 distinct CDR3 sequences, more than 50% seen once. These receptors' antigens are unknown. Sequencing input: blood. Every receptor here comes from a girl aged 2-10 years with multiple sclerosis.

This clonotype was observed a single time. This chain joins TRBV27 and TRBJ1-2; 7 bases agree with TRBD1. Germline V lookup: CDR1 MNHEY, CDR2 SMNVEV (reference sequence). There are 15 residues in the CDR3. Trimming removed 6 bases from V and 5 bases from J; junction bases left unmatched: 12. CDR3 sequence reads: CASRPPGQRLYGYTF. The CDR3, as DNA: TGTGCCAGCAGGCCACCGGGACAGAGATTATATGGCTACACCTTC.

The V call is TRBV20-1, the J call TRBJ2-4, with 12 bases aligning to TRBD2. TRBJ2-5 matches the DNA end more closely, so the J call is doubtful. The V gene's germline CDR1 is DFQATT and CDR2 SNEGSKA (reference sequence). The CDR3 runs to 14 residues. In DNA, the CDR3 is TGCAGTGCTGGCCGACTAGCGGGGGCCGAGACCCAGTACTTC. This gives the protein CSAGRLAGAETQYF.

The CDR3 DNA sequence: TGTGCCAGCAGTTTGGGTAGTGGGAATTCACCCCTCCACTTT. Its translation is CASSLGSGNSPLHF. The J gene is TRBJ1-6, the V gene TRBV12-3 or TRBV12-4; no clear D gene. The CDR3 runs 14 residues. Trimming stripped 3 bases from V and 7 bases from J, with 10 bases between.

The rearrangement joins TRBV24-1 to TRBJ2-5; tentatively, D is TRBD2 (5 bases). Trimming took 4 bases from V and 5 from J, leaving 19 bases between them. Germline-derived CDR1 and CDR2 are KGHDR and SFDVKD. The CDR3 has 16 amino acids. The CDR3 is CATSDRRTASGETQYF. CDR3 bases: TGTGCCACCAGTGACCGGAGGACGGCCTCGGGGGAGACCCAGTACTTC.

The chain combines TRBV6-6 with TRBJ2-3, with D hard to call. Germline-derived CDR1 and CDR2 are MNHNY and SVGAGI (reference sequence). Trimming took 5 bases from V and 2 from J, leaving 5 bases between them. The CDR3 totals 12 residues. The DNA of the CDR3 is TGTGCCAGCAGTGTCCACACAGATACGCAGTATTTT. This gives the protein CASSVHTDTQYF.

This clonotype appeared a single time. The rearrangement joins TRBV5-1 to TRBJ2-1; 7 positions agree with TRBD2. Trimming at V came to 5 bases and at J to 0 bases, leaving 8 bases not matched to a gene. The length of the CDR3 is 16 residues. The V gene's germline CDR1 is SGHRS and CDR2 YFSETQ. CDR3 in amino acids: CASSQRDSSSYNEQFF. The DNA for the CDR3 is TGCGCCAGCAGTCAGCGGGACTCAAGCTCCTACAATGAGCAGTTCTTC.

This chain connects TRBV6-2 or TRBV6-3 to TRBJ2-1; D perhaps matches TRBD2 (5 bases). The CDR3 loop spans 19 amino acids. Trimming removed 5 bases at V and 2 bases at J, with 25 bases between. CDR1 is MNHEY and CDR2 is SVGEGT in the germline V gene. The CDR3, as DNA: TGTGCCAGCAGTCAAACACCGGGAATCGGAGGAGCTACCTACAATGAGCAGTTCTTC. Translated: CASSQTPGIGGATYNEQFF.

This clonotype was recorded a few times. The chain employs TRBV29-1 and TRBJ2-1; TRBD1 might be the D (6 bases). The CDR3 has 12 amino acids. Germline-derived CDR1 and CDR2 are SQVTM and ANQGSEA. Trimming cost V 6 bases and J 10 bases, with 16 bases left between them. The CDR3 DNA reads TGCAGCGTCCGCTTGGACAGCCCGGAGCAGTTCTTC. This sequence encodes CSVRLDSPEQFF.

V gene TRBV12-3 or TRBV12-4 combines with J gene TRBJ2-5, with 7 positions matching TRBD1. The CDR3 spans 15 residues. V shed 4 bases, J shed 3 bases, and the junction held 8 bases outside the gene matches. The CDR3, as DNA: TGTGCCAGCAGTTCGGCCCCTGGACAGGAAGAGACCCAGTACTTC. Protein: CASSSAPGQEETQYF.

The J gene is TRBJ2-4, the V gene TRBV29-1; the D is unclear. The CDR3 runs to 14 residues. The V end lost 6 bases, the J end lost 0 bases, and 12 bases lay between the germline ends. From germline, CDR1 is SQVTM and CDR2 ANQGSEA. CDR3 residues: CSVSSAVAKNIQYF. The CDR3 coding sequence is TGCAGCGTCTCTTCGGCGGTAGCCAAAAACATTCAGTACTTC. Full variable domain (remainder filled in from reference TRBV29-1 and TRBJ2-4): SAVISQKPSRDICQRGTSLTIQCQVDSQVTMMFWYRQQPGQSLTLIATANQGSEATYESGFVIDKFPISRPNLTFSTLTVSNMSPEDSSIYLCSVSSAVAKNIQYFGAGTRLSVL.

This clonotype has at least ten counts. The chain uses TRBV20-1 and TRBJ2-7; D remains unclear. The CDR3 has 13 residues. CDR1 DFQATT and CDR2 SNEGSKA come from the germline V gene (reference sequence). V dropped 1 base and J dropped 3 bases, with 10 bases sitting between them. DNA of the CDR3: TGCAGTGCTAGAGCAGCCAGAGTCTACGAGCAGTACTTC. Translating it yields CSARAARVYEQYF.

The chain links TRBV5-4 to TRBJ2-7; TRBD2 matches at 11 bases. The germline gives CDR1 SGHNT, CDR2 YYREEE (reference sequence). The CDR3 has 16 residues. The V and J ends lost 4 bases and 7 bases, in that order; junction bases with no gene match: 13. DNA for the CDR3: TGTGCCAGCAGCCCAACTAGCGGGAGAGCTAGACGGGAGCAGTACTTC. Its protein product is CASSPTSGRARREQYF.

This clonotype was seen a few times. The V and J genes are TRBV12-3 or TRBV12-4 and TRBJ2-1; D is possibly TRBD2 (7 bases). The CDR3 is made up of 16 amino acids. The germline V and J ends were trimmed by 5 bases and 8 bases, with 22 bases remaining between them. The CDR3 bases are TGTGCCAGCAGTGACGGTGGGCGGGGGCGTATTCATGAGCAGTTCTTC. Its protein product is CASSDGGRGRIHEQFF.

J is TRBJ2-3 and V is TRBV5-4; tentative D call: TRBD2 (6 bases). The germline gives CDR1 SGHNT, CDR2 YYREEE (reference sequence). V dropped 0 bases and J dropped 6 bases, with 17 bases sitting between them. This CDR3 comprises 16 residues. CDR3 protein: CASSLAGAGTSDTQYF. For the CDR3, the DNA is TGTGCCAGCAGCTTGGCCGGGGCGGGGACCTCCGATACGCAGTATTTT.

This clonotype was recorded only once. Relative to the germline gene, one junction end is altered; a read error may explain this. V usage is TRBV14 and J usage is TRBJ2-7, with TRBD1 matching over 7 bases. The CDR3 runs to 18 residues. CDR1 SGHDN and CDR2 FVKESK come from the germline V gene. CDR3 residues: CASSQDHLDRMVPYEQYF. For the CDR3, the DNA is TGCGCCAGCAGCCAAGATCACTTGGACAGGATGGTCCCCTACGAGCAGTACTTC.

This clonotype was picked up a small number of times. The genes are TRBV7-3 and TRBJ2-1; 7 nucleotides align to TRBD2. V lost 3 bases to trimming and J lost 7 bases; unmatched junction nucleotides: 9. Germline V CDR1 and CDR2: SGHTA, FQGTGA. CDR3 length equals 15 residues. This CDR3 reads CASSLGGEWDNEQFF. The CDR3 coding sequence is TGTGCCAGCAGCTTGGGAGGGGAGTGGGATAATGAGCAGTTCTTC.

This chain connects TRBV6-1 to TRBJ2-3; D is perhaps TRBD2 (6 bases). The CDR3 extends over 15 amino acids. CDR1 and CDR2 (germline): MNHNS, SASEGT. Trimming removed 1 base at V and 6 bases at J, with 14 bases between. Written as DNA, the CDR3 is TGTGCCAGCAGTGAAGGGCTCGGAGGGCGGGATACGCAGTATTTT. Translated, it gives CASSEGLGGRDTQYF.

For this clonotype: The junction departs from germline at one end; a sequencing error may be responsible. V gene TRBV20-1 combines with J gene TRBJ2-3; TRBD2 might be the D (6 bases). This CDR3 has 15 amino acids. Germline-derived CDR1 and CDR2 are DFQATT and SNEGSKA (reference sequence). CDR3 nucleotide sequence: TGCAGTGCTAGTGCCGGGAGAACTAGCACTGATACGCAGTATTTT. Its translation is CSASAGRTSTDTQYF.

The chain employs TRBV12-5 and TRBJ2-6; D is unresolved. The CDR3 spans 18 residues. Germline V gene data show CDR1 as LGHNT and CDR2 as FRNRAP. V lost 1 base and J 0 bases, leaving 13 bases between the germline ends. The CDR3 reads CASGLDQGRYSGANVLTF. CDR3 DNA: TGTGCTAGTGGTTTGGATCAAGGCCGTTACTCTGGGGCCAACGTCCTGACTTTC.